One and the same sample provided the 14 T cell receptor beta chains below, sequenced in a study of siplizumab effects on memory and regulatory T cells. The table came from immunoSEQ multiplex PCR; TCRdb's copy has only in-frame clones and leaves some out. In the table there are about 26,000 clones, around 83% of which are singletons. Sequenced input: memory CD4+ T cells sorted from blood. The receptors originated from a human donor in good health.

This clone was observed once. V and J are TRBV4-1 and TRBJ2-3, with unresolved D. From germline, CDR1 is MGHRA and CDR2 YSYEKL. This CDR3 has 16 residues. The V end lost 0 bases, the J end lost 4 bases, and 14 bases lay between the germline ends. The CDR3 DNA reads as TGCGCCAGCAGCCAAGAGTCCAGGTCTAAGCCAGATACGCAGTATTTT. Amino acid sequence: CASSQESRSKPDTQYF.

Only one count was recorded for this clone. The chain recombines TRBV5-4 with TRBJ2-7; 10 bases map to TRBD2. The length of the CDR3 is 16 residues. Trimming took 4 bases from V and 6 from J; bases not matched to a gene: 13. The germline V gene encodes CDR1 SGHNT and CDR2 YYREEE (reference sequence). As DNA, the CDR3 is TGTGCCAGCAGCCTCCCTAGGAGCGGGAGGGCCTCCGAGCAGTACTTC. Translated, it gives CASSLPRSGRASEQYF.

CDR3 amino acids: CSVGGRGVQTGELFF. CDR3 bases: TGCAGCGTTGGGGGCAGGGGGGTACAAACCGGGGAGCTGTTTTTT. The chain uses TRBV29-1 and TRBJ2-2; D may be TRBD1 (7 bases). Trimming shortened V by 4 bases and J by 5 bases, and 17 bases separated the two germline ends. In germline, CDR1 is SQVTM, CDR2 ANQGSEA. This CDR3 spans 15 amino acids.

V usage is TRBV11-2 and J usage is TRBJ2-1; D unclear. CDR3 length equals 16 residues. Trimming removed 3 bases at V and 0 bases at J, with 12 bases between. Germline CDR1 is SGHAT and CDR2 is FQNNGV. The CDR3 loop reads CASSFSLSSSYNEQFF. For the CDR3, the DNA is TGTGCCAGCAGCTTCAGCCTTTCGAGCTCCTACAATGAGCAGTTCTTC.

V usage is TRBV7-8 and J usage is TRBJ2-7; 7 nucleotides match TRBD1. The ends lost 5 bases at V and 6 bases at J; junction bases unmatched: 7. Germline CDR1 SGHVS, CDR2 FQNEAQ. The CDR3 contains 13 residues. The CDR3 nucleotides read TGTGCCAGCAGCATAGACAGGGAACGCGAGCAGTACTTC. It encodes CASSIDREREQYF.

The chain carries TRBV5-6 and TRBJ1-2; the D gene is possibly TRBD1 (6 bases). The CDR3 runs 17 residues. Germline CDR1 and CDR2: SGHDT and YYEEEE. The V and J ends lost 0 bases and 4 bases respectively, with 19 bases between them. This chain's CDR3 is CASSLAGTPRSVYGYTF. CDR3 sequence (DNA): TGTGCCAGCAGCTTGGCCGGGACACCTAGAAGCGTCTATGGCTACACCTTC.

The chain uses TRBV4-2 and TRBJ2-5; 7 nucleotides match TRBD2. The CDR3 is 16 residues long. The germline V gene encodes CDR1 LGHNA and CDR2 YNFKEQ. The V and J ends lost 4 bases and 9 bases, in that order; junction bases with no gene match: 17. The CDR3 here is CASSRGLAGDPRAQYF. In nucleotides, the CDR3 is TGTGCCAGCAGCCGGGGATTAGCGGGTGACCCCAGGGCCCAGTACTTC.

CDR3 DNA: TGTGCCAGCTCTGGCGGGACGGGAAATTCACCCCTCCACTTT. Translated, it gives CASSGGTGNSPLHF. The rearrangement links TRBV18 to TRBJ1-6, with D possibly being TRBD1 (5 bases). V was shortened by 6 bases and J by 7 bases, with 13 bases between the two germline ends. The CDR3 contains 14 residues. Germline lookup yields CDR1 KGHSH and CDR2 LQKENI. Full variable domain (rest looked up from reference TRBV18 and TRBJ1-6): NAGVMQNPRHLVRRRGQEARLRCSPMKGHSHVYWYRQLPEEGLKFMVYLQKENIIDESGMPKERFSAEFPKEGPSILRIQQVVRGDSAAYFCASSGGTGNSPLHFGNGTRLTVT.

This chain uses TRBV6-1 with TRBJ2-4; 9 bases are a match to TRBD2. The junction had 6 bases not matched to a gene; V was cut back by 6 bases and J by 6 bases. Germline values: CDR1 MNHNS, CDR2 SASEGT. The length of the CDR3 is 14 residues. This CDR3 reads CASSPSGTRNIQYF. The CDR3 coding sequence is TGTGCCAGCAGCCCTAGCGGGACGAGAAACATTCAGTACTTC.

This clone was recorded once. V and J are TRBV7-9 and TRBJ2-5; TRBD2 matches at 10 bases. V gave up 1 base and J gave up 4 bases; unmatched junction bases: 6. The CDR3 contains 16 residues. The V gene's germline CDR1 is SEHNR and CDR2 FQNEAQ (reference sequence). CDR3 sequence: CASSLVPSGSGETQYF. The CDR3 DNA is TGTGCCAGCAGCTTAGTTCCTAGCGGGAGTGGAGAGACCCAGTACTTC.

The chain couples TRBV5-1 to TRBJ1-4, with a tentative D call TRBD1 (6 bases). Trimming took off 0 bases at V and 5 bases at J, with 14 bases between the two ends. The CDR3 sequence is 16 residues long. CDR1 is SGHRS, CDR2 YFSETQ, per germline. CDR3 region: CASSLALRGSNEKLFF. The CDR3 DNA sequence: TGCGCCAGCAGCTTGGCGCTCAGGGGTTCAAATGAAAAACTGTTTTTT.

This clone was observed once. CDR3 residues: CASSVPGQGGETQYF. CDR3 coding DNA: TGCGCCAGCAGCGTACCGGGACAGGGAGGAGAGACCCAGTACTTC. The V call is TRBV5-1, the J call TRBJ2-5; 9 bases agree with TRBD1. The germline CDR1 and CDR2 sequences are SGHRS and YFSETQ. The CDR3 length is 15 residues. Trimming cost V 4 bases and J 4 bases; bases outside gene matches: 8.

The chain is built from TRBV19 and TRBJ2-1, with 9 bases identical to TRBD2. Germline lookup yields CDR1 LNHDA and CDR2 SQIVND (reference sequence). This CDR3 has 15 residues. J gave up 8 bases and V 3 bases, and 8 bases lay outside the gene matches. This CDR3 is CASSMRSGRWYEQFF. CDR3 in DNA: TGTGCCAGTAGTATGAGGAGCGGGAGGTGGTATGAGCAGTTCTTC.

This clone came up once. The V call is TRBV18, the J call TRBJ2-2; D ambiguous. This CDR3 is built from 13 residues. Per germline, CDR1 KGHSH and CDR2 LQKENI. The V end lost 5 bases, the J end lost 1 base, and 5 bases lay between the germline ends. CDR3 in DNA: TGTGCCAGCTCAGGTCGGAACACCGGGGAGCTGTTTTTT. Protein product: CASSGRNTGELFF.